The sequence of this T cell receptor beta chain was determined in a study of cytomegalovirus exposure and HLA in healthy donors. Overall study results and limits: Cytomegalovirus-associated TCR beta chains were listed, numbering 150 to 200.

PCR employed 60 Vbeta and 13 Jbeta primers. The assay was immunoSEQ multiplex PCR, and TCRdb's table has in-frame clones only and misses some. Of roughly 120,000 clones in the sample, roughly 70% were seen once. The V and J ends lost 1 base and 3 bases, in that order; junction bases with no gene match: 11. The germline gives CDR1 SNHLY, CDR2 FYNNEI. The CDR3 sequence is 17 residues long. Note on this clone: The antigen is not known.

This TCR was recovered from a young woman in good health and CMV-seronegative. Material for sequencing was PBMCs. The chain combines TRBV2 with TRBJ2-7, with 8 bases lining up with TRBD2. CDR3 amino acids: CASSEGAGGPNRYEQYF. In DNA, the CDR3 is TGTGCCAGCAGTGAAGGGGCGGGGGGACCAAACCGCTACGAGCAGTACTTC.